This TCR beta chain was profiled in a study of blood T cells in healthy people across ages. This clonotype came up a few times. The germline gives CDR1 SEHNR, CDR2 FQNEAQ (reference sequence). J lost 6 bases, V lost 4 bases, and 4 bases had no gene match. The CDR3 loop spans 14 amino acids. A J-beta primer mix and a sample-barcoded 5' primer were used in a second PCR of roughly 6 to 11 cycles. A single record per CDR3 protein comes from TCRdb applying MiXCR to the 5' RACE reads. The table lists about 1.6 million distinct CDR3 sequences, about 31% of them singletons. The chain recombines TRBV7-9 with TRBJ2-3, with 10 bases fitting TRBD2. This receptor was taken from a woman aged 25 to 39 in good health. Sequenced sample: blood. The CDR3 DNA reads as TGTGCCAGCAGCTCTAGCGGGGGTATCGATACGCAGTATTTT. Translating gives CASSSSGGIDTQYF.